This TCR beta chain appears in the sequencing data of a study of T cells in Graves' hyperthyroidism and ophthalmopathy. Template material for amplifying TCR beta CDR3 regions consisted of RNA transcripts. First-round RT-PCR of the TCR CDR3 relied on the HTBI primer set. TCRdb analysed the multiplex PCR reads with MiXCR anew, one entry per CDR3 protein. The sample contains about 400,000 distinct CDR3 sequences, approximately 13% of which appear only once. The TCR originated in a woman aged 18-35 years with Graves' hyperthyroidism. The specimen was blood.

The CDR3 spells CASSETSNQPQHF. Written as DNA, the CDR3 is TGCGCCAGCAGTGAAACGAGCAATCAGCCCCAGCATTTT. J is TRBJ1-5 and V is TRBV10-2, with D unresolved. Germline loops: CDR1 WSHSY, CDR2 SAAADI. This CDR3 contains 13 residues. Trimming removed 3 bases from V and 1 base from J, with 4 bases in between.